The sequence of this T cell receptor (beta chain) was determined in a study of CD8 T cells in ankylosing spondylitis. General observations from the study: Fewer than ten highly homologous variants made up a TCR beta motif that seemed to typify ankylosing spondylitis blood.

Each CDR3 protein is one row after TCRdb ran MiXCR on the 5' RACE reads. The sample shows 450,000 to 550,000 distinct CDR3 sequences, less than 6% of them seen only once. V was trimmed by 5 bases and J by 1 base, leaving 10 bases between them. The CDR3 runs 13 residues. Germline V gives CDR1 DFQATT, CDR2 SNEGSKA (reference sequence). As for this clonotype: The antigen is not known.

The material sequenced was blood, either unsorted or a sorted T cell fraction (not recorded which). This sequence was found in a male donor with ankylosing spondylitis. The chain is built from TRBV20-1 and TRBJ2-3; D unclear. CDR3 nucleotides: TGCAGTGCTCTTGGAGCAGGCACAGATACGCAGTATTTT. Its protein product is CSALGAGTDTQYF.